This T cell receptor (beta chain) was obtained from a study of glioma-infiltrating T cells. The iRepertoire nested amplicon-rescue multiplex PCR amplified TCR alpha and beta CDR3s from RNA. Tissue mRNA or PBMC total RNA, roughly 95-400 ng, went into one-step reverse transcription and amplification. A single record per CDR3 protein comes from TCRdb applying MiXCR to the multiplex PCR reads. The sample contains roughly 100,000 distinct CDR3 sequences, roughly 40% of which appear only once. Worth noting for this clonotype: Antigen: not known.

The V and J ends lost 6 bases and 8 bases respectively, with 14 bases between them. Germline CDR1 reads DFQATT; CDR2 reads SNEGSKA (reference sequence). The length of the CDR3 is 12 residues. Regarding the study as a whole: Very few CDR3 sequences were shared between tissue and blood. Above-expected tissue-blood divergence occurred in all gliomas, most in low-grade ones.

What was sequenced was glioma tissue, nonneoplastic brain tissue, or PBMCs (not recorded which). This clonotype was sampled from a human donor with low-grade glioma or glioblastoma, undergoing nonglioma brain surgery, or in good health (not recorded which). The chain combines TRBV20-1 with TRBJ2-1; D tentatively reads TRBD1 or TRBD2 (5 bases each). The CDR3 bases are TGCAGTGCCAGGGAGAATAGCGATGAGCAGTTCTTC. Its protein product is CSARENSDEQFF.